This T cell receptor beta chain is drawn from a study of control samples from healthy donors and cancer patients. CDR3 size: 13 residues. CDR1 is MDHEN, CDR2 SYDVKM, per germline. The ends lost 5 bases at V and 7 bases at J; junction bases unmatched: 5. Repertoires were generated with immunoSEQ multiplex PCR, while TCRdb's copy carries only in-frame clones and drops some. The sample records around 170,000 clones, roughly 88% being singletons. The specimen sequenced was blood. The chain is built from TRBV28 and TRBJ1-2; 9 bases fit TRBD1. This TCR was recovered from a woman in her thirties in good health. CDR3 protein: CASSRQGEGGYTF. CDR3 in DNA: TGTGCCAGCAGTCGACAGGGGGAGGGTGGCTACACCTTC.